One and the same sample provided the 14 T cell receptor beta chains below, sequenced in a study of shared clonotypes between healthy human individuals. The data were produced by immunoSEQ multiplex PCR, yet TCRdb's version contains in-frame clones alone and is incomplete. The sample includes roughly 1 million clones, about 84% of them seen just once. The sample consisted of memory CD4+ T cells from PBMCs. This sample's subset: CD45RA-negative fraction. The receptors here all came from a man in his late teens or twenties in good health. Some clones in this sample may be carry-over from other donors' samples.

This rearrangement joins TRBV6-6 to TRBJ2-7; the match to TRBD1 covers 8 bases. The CDR3 is made up of 15 amino acids. CDR1 is MNHNY and CDR2 is SVGAGI in the germline V gene (reference sequence). J lost 4 bases, V lost 2 bases, and 7 bases had no gene match. For the CDR3, the DNA is TGTGCCAGCAGTTACACCGGGACAGGAGATTACGAGCAGTACTTC. Amino acid sequence: CASSYTGTGDYEQYF.

The V and J genes are TRBV5-1 and TRBJ2-3; no clear D. Germline V gene data show CDR1 as SGHRS and CDR2 as YFSETQ. Trimming shortened V by 0 bases and J by 0 bases, and 8 bases separated the two germline ends. The CDR3 has 15 amino acids. The CDR3 nucleotides are TGCGCCAGCAGCTTGGCTTACGTGAGCACAGATACGCAGTATTTT. Amino acids: CASSLAYVSTDTQYF.

V usage is TRBV28 and J usage is TRBJ1-5; D remains unclear. This CDR3 spans 14 amino acids. With 6 bases removed from V and 0 bases from J, the gap between germline ends came to 9 bases. CDR1 and CDR2 from the germline V gene are MDHEN and SYDVKM. For the CDR3, the DNA is TGTGCCAGCAGCCGCCCATATAGCAATCAGCCCCAGCATTTT. Amino acid sequence: CASSRPYSNQPQHF. The full variable domain, rest sourced from reference TRBV28 and TRBJ1-5, is DVKVTQSSRYLVKRTGEKVFLECVQDMDHENMFWYRQDPGLGLRLIYFSYDVKMKEKGDIPEGYSVSREKKERFSLILESASTNQTSMYLCASSRPYSNQPQHFGDGTRLSIL.

This chain connects TRBV7-2 to TRBJ2-1; 11 nucleotides match TRBD2. Trimming at V came to 3 bases and at J to 8 bases, leaving 6 bases not matched to a gene. Germline-derived CDR1 and CDR2 are SGHTA and FQGNSA. CDR3 size: 15 residues. The CDR3 region has the DNA TGTGCCAGCAGCTTTACTAGCGGGAGTAGCCATGAGCAGTTCTTC. Residues: CASSFTSGSSHEQFF.

This chain joins TRBV7-9 and TRBJ1-5, with D tentatively TRBD1 (6 bases). The CDR3 loop spans 18 amino acids. CDR1 is SEHNR and CDR2 is FQNEAQ in the germline V gene (reference sequence). V was cut by 3 bases and J by 6 bases, with 24 bases left in between. CDR3: CASSFETSWGASGQPQHF. CDR3 coding DNA: TGTGCCAGCAGCTTTGAAACCTCTTGGGGGGCTAGCGGTCAGCCCCAGCATTTT.

The chain couples TRBV6-5 to TRBJ1-2; D is undetermined. Germline CDR1 and CDR2: MNHEY and SVGAGI. The CDR3 is made up of 15 amino acids. Trimming took off 2 bases at V and 0 bases at J, with 10 bases between the two ends. The CDR3 DNA reads as TGTGCCAGCAGTTACGGGATCCCAGCTAACTATGGCTACACCTTC. Protein: CASSYGIPANYGYTF.

This clone turned up a few times. V usage is TRBV4-2 and J usage is TRBJ1-2; no firm D call. CDR1 and CDR2 from the germline V gene are LGHNA and YNFKEQ. The CDR3 loop spans 15 amino acids. Trimming took 0 bases from V and 2 from J, leaving 10 bases between them. The CDR3 DNA is TGTGCCAGCAGCCAAGACCAGGCGGTAAACTATGGCTACACCTTC. Amino acid sequence: CASSQDQAVNYGYTF.

This chain uses TRBV5-6 with TRBJ2-1, with TRBD2 identical over 11 bases. V shed 0 bases and J 5 bases; nucleotides not matched to a gene: 4. Germline V gene data show CDR1 as SGHDT and CDR2 as YYEEEE. CDR3 length: 16 amino acids. Here the CDR3 DNA reads TGTGCCAGCAGCTTGGGGCCGGGACTAGCGGACAATGAGCAGTTCTTC. This gives the protein CASSLGPGLADNEQFF.

This chain links TRBV5-1 with TRBJ2-5; D gene ambiguous. V lost 0 bases to trimming and J lost 1 base, with 16 bases between them. From germline, CDR1 is SGHRS and CDR2 YFSETQ. The CDR3 loop spans 17 amino acids. DNA of the CDR3: TGCGCCAGCAGCTTGGCCGGCAGCGTATGGGGCCAAGAGACCCAGTACTTC. Translation: CASSLAGSVWGQETQYF. Using reference TRBV5-1 and TRBJ2-5 for the parts outside the CDR3, the full variable domain is KAGVTQTPRYLIKTRGQQVTLSCSPISGHRSVSWYQQTPGQGLQFLFEYFSETQRNKGNFPGRFSGRQFSNSRSEMNVSTLELGDSALYLCASSLAGSVWGQETQYFGPGTRLLVL.

This clone appeared a few times. The chain links TRBV5-1 to TRBJ1-2, with 12 bases lining up with TRBD1. This CDR3 is built from 14 residues. V was clipped by 6 bases and J by 6 bases; unmatched bases: 6. CDR1 is SGHRS, CDR2 YFSETQ, per germline. CDR3: CASTPGTGGNGYTF. DNA of the CDR3: TGCGCCAGCACCCCCGGGACAGGGGGCAATGGCTACACCTTC.

The rearrangement joins TRBV9 to TRBJ1-1, with D hard to call. The germline V and J ends were trimmed by 0 bases and 0 bases, with 9 bases remaining between them. Per germline, CDR1 SGDLS and CDR2 YYNGEE. The CDR3 contains 15 residues. The CDR3, as DNA: TGTGCCAGCAGCGTAGAATCACGGATGAACACTGAAGCTTTCTTT. Its translation is CASSVESRMNTEAFF. Together with reference TRBV9 and TRBJ1-1, the CDR3 gives the full variable domain: DSGVTQTPKHLITATGQRVTLRCSPRSGDLSVYWYQQSLDQGLQFLIQYYNGEERAKGNILERFSAQQFPDLHSELNLSSLELGDSALYFCASSVESRMNTEAFFGQGTRLTVV.

CDR3 nucleotides: TGTGCCATCAGTTATGGCCGAGAGGAGACCCAGTACTTC. This gives the protein CAISYGREETQYF. This chain uses TRBV10-3 with TRBJ2-5, with D unresolved. Trimming pared 5 bases from V and 5 bases from J, leaving 12 bases between. CDR3 length: 13 amino acids. Germline-derived CDR1 and CDR2 are ENHRY and SYGVKD.

This clone was counted many times. This chain links TRBV12-1 with TRBJ2-3; the table's D gene call, TRBD1, was not cross checked with the DNA. TRBV12-1 represents a pseudogene. This CDR3 contains 13 residues. CDR3 amino acids: CASRPGTTNTQYF. The CDR3 coding sequence is TGTGCCAGCAGACCCGGGACAACAAATACGCAGTATTTT.

The chain uses TRBV5-6 and TRBJ2-7; 8 bases match TRBD2. This CDR3 contains 18 residues. Per germline, CDR1 SGHDT and CDR2 YYEEEE. V lost 3 bases and J lost 1; bases outside the gene matches: 15. The CDR3 sequence: CASSSGLAATEGSYEQYF. The CDR3 region has the DNA TGTGCCAGCAGCTCAGGACTAGCTGCAACTGAAGGTTCCTACGAGCAGTACTTC.